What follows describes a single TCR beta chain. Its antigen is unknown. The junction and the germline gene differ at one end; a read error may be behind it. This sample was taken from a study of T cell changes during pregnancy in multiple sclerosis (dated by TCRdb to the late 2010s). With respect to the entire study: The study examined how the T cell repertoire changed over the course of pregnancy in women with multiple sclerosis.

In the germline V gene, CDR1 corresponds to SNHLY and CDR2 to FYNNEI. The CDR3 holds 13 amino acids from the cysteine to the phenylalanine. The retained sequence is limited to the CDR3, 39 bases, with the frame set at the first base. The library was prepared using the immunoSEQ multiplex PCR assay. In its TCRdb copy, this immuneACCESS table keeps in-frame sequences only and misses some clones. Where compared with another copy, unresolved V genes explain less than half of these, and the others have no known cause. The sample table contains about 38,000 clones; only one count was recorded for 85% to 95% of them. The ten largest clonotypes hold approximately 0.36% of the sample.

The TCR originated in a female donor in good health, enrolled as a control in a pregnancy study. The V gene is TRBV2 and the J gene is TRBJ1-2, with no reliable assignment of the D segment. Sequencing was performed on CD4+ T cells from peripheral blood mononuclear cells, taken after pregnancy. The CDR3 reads CASCEGANYGYTF. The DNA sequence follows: TGTGCCAGCTGTGAGGGAGCGAACTATGGCTACACCTTC. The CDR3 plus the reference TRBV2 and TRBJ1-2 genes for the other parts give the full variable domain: EPEVTQTPSHQVTQMGQEVILRCVPISNHLYFYWYRQILGQKVEFLVSFYNNEISEKSEIFDDQFSVERPDGSNFTLKIRSTKLEDSAMYFCASCEGANYGYTFGSGTRLTVV.